The next 8 T cell receptor beta chains were all read from a single sample in a study of blood T cell repertoires in COVID-19. Profiling relied on immunoSEQ multiplex PCR, and the TCRdb table lists in-frame clones only, not all of them. The sample holds about 300,000 clones; approximately 91% are singletons and the top ten take approximately 8.5%. Sequencing input: peripheral blood. The origin of the receptors is a man aged 18-30 years with active or convalescent COVID-19.

The chain is built from TRBV4-2 and TRBJ1-4; 10 bases agree with TRBD1. Germline CDR1 and CDR2: LGHNA and YNFKEQ. The junction had 7 bases not matched to a gene; V was cut back by 3 bases and J by 6 bases. The CDR3 is made up of 16 amino acids. CDR3 sequence reads: CASSQTTGGHDEKLFF. CDR3 nucleotide sequence: TGTGCCAGCAGCCAGACGACAGGGGGCCATGATGAAAAACTGTTTTTT.

This chain links TRBV16 with TRBJ1-3, with D hard to call. This CDR3 spans 19 amino acids. Germline loops: CDR1 KGHSY, CDR2 FQNENV. V was cut by 0 bases and J by 2 bases, with 20 bases left in between. The CDR3 region has the DNA TGTGCCAGCAGCCAATCCCGGTACGAGAGGAACCATGCTGGAAACACCATATATTTT. Translated: CASSQSRYERNHAGNTIYF.

The chain combines TRBV7-3 with TRBJ2-2, with 9 positions matching TRBD1. Germline V gene lookup returns CDR1 SGHTA and CDR2 FQGTGA. J gave up 4 bases and V 2 bases, and 8 bases lay outside the gene matches. The CDR3 contains 17 residues. CDR3 DNA sequence: TGTGCCAGCAGCTTATCAACAGGGGGCGCAGGCACCGGGGAGCTGTTTTTT. Residues: CASSLSTGGAGTGELFF.

The V call is TRBV27, the J call TRBJ1-2; D might be TRBD1 (5 bases). V was clipped by 8 bases and J by 7 bases, with 17 bases between them. The germline CDR1 and CDR2 sequences are MNHEY and SMNVEV (reference sequence). The CDR3 is 13 amino acids. The CDR3 DNA sequence: TGTGCCAGCGCCTACTCGCAGGGTACTGGCTACACCTTC. Translating it yields CASAYSQGTGYTF.

The CDR3 loop is CASSYAGGPNEQFF. The CDR3 DNA sequence: TGTGCCAGCAGTTACGCGGGGGGGCCCAATGAGCAGTTCTTC. V usage is TRBV6-2 or TRBV6-3 and J usage is TRBJ2-1, with 9 bases identical to TRBD2. The CDR3 consists of 14 residues. The V gene end was trimmed by 2 bases and the J gene end by 6 bases; junction bases not matched to a gene: 2. Per the germline V gene, CDR1 is MNHEY and CDR2 is SVGEGT.

The chain has TRBV4-1 and TRBJ2-1; tentative D call: TRBD1 (6 bases). The germline V gene encodes CDR1 MGHRA and CDR2 YSYEKL. The germline V and J ends were trimmed by 2 bases and 4 bases, with 12 bases remaining between them. This CDR3 region has 15 residues. The CDR3 sequence: CASSQPGQRYNEQFF. DNA for the CDR3: TGCGCCAGCAGCCAACCTGGACAGCGGTACAATGAGCAGTTCTTC.

This chain connects TRBV7-2 to TRBJ1-3; TRBD1 agrees at 9 bases. The CDR3 contains 15 residues. The junction had 2 bases not matched to a gene; V was cut back by 3 bases and J by 2 bases. From germline, CDR1 is SGHTA and CDR2 FQGNSA. CDR3 sequence reads: CASSFGTGTGNTIYF. The DNA of the CDR3 is TGTGCCAGCAGCTTCGGGACAGGGACTGGAAACACCATATATTTT.

The chain is built from TRBV28 and TRBJ2-5; the D gene is possibly TRBD1 (6 bases). Per the germline V gene, CDR1 is MDHEN and CDR2 is SYDVKM. The germline V and J ends were trimmed by 3 bases and 5 bases, with 13 bases remaining between them. This CDR3 is built from 14 residues. As DNA, the CDR3 is TGTGCCAGCAGTTTTCCAGGGGCGTGGGAGACCCAGTACTTC. It is translated as CASSFPGAWETQYF.